A selection of T cell receptor beta chains follows, all from one sample in a study of cytomegalovirus exposure and HLA in healthy donors. The protocol was immunoSEQ multiplex PCR, while the TCRdb copy is restricted to in-frame clones and leaves out a portion. Of 100,000 to 150,000 clones in the sample, over 15% were seen once. The source material was PBMCs. The receptors here all came from a female donor in good health and CMV-seropositive. Both conserved end residues are part of each CDR3. D genes are given only for firm matches. Only part of the rows carry a size: once, few, many, or a class if the clone is expanded.

V gene	J gene	clone size	CDR3 length	D gene	CDR3 protein	CDR3 DNA
TRBV10-3	TRBJ2-7	-	13	-	CAISDGKSYEQYF	TGTGCCATCAGTGATGGCAAGTCCTACGAGCAGTACTTC
TRBV2	TRBJ1-3	-	14	-	CASSEGVSGNTIYF	TGTGCCAGCAGTGAGGGCGTCTCTGGAAACACCATATATTTT
TRBV6-6	TRBJ2-3	-	14	-	CASHSVSSSDTQYF	TGTGCCAGCCACTCTGTTTCGTCGTCAGATACGCAGTATTTT
TRBV30	TRBJ2-1	few	12	TRBD2	CAWSVRLGGEFF	TGTGCCTGGAGTGTACGTCTCGGGGGGGAGTTCTTC
TRBV2	TRBJ1-2	few	12	-	CASSVEGAGYFF	TGTGCCAGCAGTGTGGAAGGGGCTGGCTACTTCTTC
TRBV29-1	TRBJ1-2	few	14	-	CSVEEGYIRGGYTF	TGCAGCGTTGAAGAGGGGTATATAAGGGGTGGCTACACCTTC
TRBV7-2	TRBJ1-1	-	13	-	CASRRQRNTEAFF	TGTGCCAGCAGGAGACAGAGGAACACTGAAGCTTTCTTT
TRBV11-2	TRBJ2-1	few	14	TRBD1	CASSLEQGYNEQFF	TGTGCCAGCAGCTTAGAACAGGGGTACAATGAGCAGTTCTTC
TRBV6-1	TRBJ2-7	few	13	-	CASSEAGGLGQYF	TGTGCCAGCAGTGAAGCCGGAGGTCTAGGGCAGTACTTC
TRBV30	TRBJ1-5	few	16	TRBD1	CAWSTQTGRINQPQHF	TGTGCCTGGAGTACCCAGACAGGGAGGATCAATCAGCCCCAGCATTTT
TRBV6-5	TRBJ2-3	few	14	TRBD1	CASSWGTGTDTQYF	TGTGCCAGCAGTTGGGGGACAGGGACAGATACGCAGTATTTT
TRBV21-1	TRBJ2-3	-	22	-	CASSKAAGDSKREGASTDTQYF	TGTGCCAGCAGCAAAGCTGCGGGGGACTCTAAGCGGGAGGGGGCTAGCACAGATACGCAGTATTTT
TRBV10-2	TRBJ1-2	few	12	-	CASRTDSYGYTF	TGCGCCAGTCGGACAGATTCCTATGGCTACACCTTC
TRBV28	TRBJ2-6	-	17	-	CASSLFLPRVGANVLTF	TGTGCCAGCAGTTTATTCCTCCCCCGGGTCGGGGCCAACGTCCTGACTTTC
TRBV5-6	TRBJ1-1	-	14	-	CASSFLLSVTEAFF	TGTGCCAGCAGCTTTTTATTATCCGTCACTGAAGCTTTCTTT
TRBV5-1	TRBJ1-2	-	14	TRBD1	CASRGTGNTYGYTF	TGCGCCAGCAGGGGGACAGGGAATACATATGGCTACACCTTC
TRBV2	TRBJ1-2	-	14	-	CASSEGRGRYGYTF	TGTGCCAGCAGTGAGGGCAGGGGAAGGTATGGCTACACCTTC
TRBV7-3	TRBJ2-1	few	16	TRBD2	CASSLWGSGRRNEQFF	TGTGCCAGCAGCTTATGGGGTAGCGGGAGGAGAAATGAGCAGTTCTTC
TRBV7-3	TRBJ2-2	few	17	TRBD1	CASSSTGGALNTGELFF	TGTGCCAGCAGCTCGACAGGGGGCGCGTTGAACACCGGGGAGCTGTTTTTT
TRBV19	TRBJ1-1	-	15	-	CASSIDYSTNTEAFF	TGTGCCAGTAGTATAGACTACAGTACGAACACTGAAGCTTTCTTT
TRBV5-1	TRBJ2-7	-	15	TRBD2	CATRPNSGSSYEQYF	TGCGCCACTCGCCCAAATAGCGGGAGCTCCTACGAGCAGTACTTC
TRBV6-1	TRBJ1-2	few	13	-	CASSVQGWDGYTF	TGTGCCAGCAGCGTACAGGGTTGGGATGGCTACACCTTC
TRBV30	TRBJ2-1	few	12	TRBD2	CALGLAFNEQFF	TGTGCCTTGGGACTAGCGTTCAATGAGCAGTTCTTC